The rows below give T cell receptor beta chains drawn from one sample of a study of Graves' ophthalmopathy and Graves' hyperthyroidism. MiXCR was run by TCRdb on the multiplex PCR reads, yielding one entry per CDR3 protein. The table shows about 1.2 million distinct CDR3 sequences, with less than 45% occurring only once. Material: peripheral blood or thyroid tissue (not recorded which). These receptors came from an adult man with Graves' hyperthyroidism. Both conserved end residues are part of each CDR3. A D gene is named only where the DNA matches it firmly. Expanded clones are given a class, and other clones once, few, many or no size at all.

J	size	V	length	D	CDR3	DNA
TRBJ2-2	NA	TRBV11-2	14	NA	CASNWVLDTGELFF	TGTGCCAGCAATTGGGTTTTGGACACCGGGGAGCTGTTTTTT
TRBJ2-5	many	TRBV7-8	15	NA	CASSSVLALGETQYF	TGTGCCAGCAGCTCGGTATTGGCCCTGGGAGAGACCCAGTACTTC
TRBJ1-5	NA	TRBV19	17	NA	CASSRPGTASFDQPQHF	TGTGCCAGTAGTCGACCCGGGACTGCCTCGTTCGATCAGCCCCAGCATTTT
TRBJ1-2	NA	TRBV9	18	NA	CASSTRGGAGSGNYGYTF	TGTGCCAGCAGCACCCGGGGAGGCGCAGGGTCTGGGAACTATGGCTACACCTTC
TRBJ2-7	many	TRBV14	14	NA	CASSQAAETYEQYF	TGTGCCAGCAGCCAAGCTGCGGAAACCTACGAGCAGTACTTC
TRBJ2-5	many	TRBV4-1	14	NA	CASSPGASVQTQYF	TGCGCCAGCAGCCCGGGGGCCTCCGTTCAGACCCAGTACTTC
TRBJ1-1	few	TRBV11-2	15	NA	CASSLIDPLNTEAFF	TGTGCCAGCAGCTTAATCGACCCTCTGAACACTGAAGCTTTCTTT
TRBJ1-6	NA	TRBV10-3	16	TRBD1	CASSFPQGTANSPLHF	TGTGCCAGCAGTTTCCCCCAAGGGACAGCCAATTCACCCCTCCACTTT
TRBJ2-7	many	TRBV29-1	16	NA	CSVGRSETGSPYEQYF	TGCAGCGTGGGCCGATCGGAGACAGGTTCTCCATACGAGCAGTACTTC
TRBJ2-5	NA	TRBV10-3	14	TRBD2	CASGTSGAQGTQYF	TGTGCCAGCGGGACTAGCGGGGCCCAAGGGACCCAGTACTTC
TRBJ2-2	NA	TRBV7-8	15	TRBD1	CASRTHRGPTGELFF	TGTGCCAGCAGGACTCACAGGGGACCCACCGGGGAGCTGTTTTTT
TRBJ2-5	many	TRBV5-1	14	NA	CASSSWTDRETQYF	TGCGCCAGCAGCTCGTGGACCGATAGGGAGACCCAGTACTTC
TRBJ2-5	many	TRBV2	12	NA	CASSEYVETQYF	TGTGCCAGCAGTGAGTATGTGGAGACCCAGTACTTC
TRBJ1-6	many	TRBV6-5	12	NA	CASSYTHSPLHF	TGTGCCAGCAGTTACACTCATTCACCCCTCCACTTT
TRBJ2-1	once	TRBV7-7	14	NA	CASSVPSTTNEQFF	TGTGCCAGCAGCGTCCCCTCTACCACCAATGAGCAGTTCTTC
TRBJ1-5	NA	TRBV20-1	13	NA	CSARLGGYETQHF	TGCAGTGCTAGACTTGGGGGGTACGAGACCCAGCATTTT
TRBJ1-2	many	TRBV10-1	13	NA	CASSETVGRGYTF	TGCGCCAGCAGTGAGACGGTTGGGAGAGGCTACACCTTC
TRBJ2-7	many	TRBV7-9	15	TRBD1	CASSSRRQGSYEQYF	TGTGCCAGCAGCTCGCGTCGACAGGGATCCTACGAGCAGTACTTC